Below, one TCR beta chain is given with its context. Its target is not known. Assay used: immunoSEQ multiplex PCR; TCRdb lists only in-frame clones, some missing. The data contain some 45,000 clones, roughly 83% of them seen just once; the ten biggest clones take up roughly 5.5%. These data come from a study of a mutant IDH1 vaccine in newly diagnosed glioma. Study-wide background: The initiation of vaccination occurred 4-6 weeks after radiotherapy alone, or with temozolomide cycles. Treated patients comprised roughly 60% males and approximately 38% females, mean age about 43 years. Earlier therapy was either radiotherapy, temozolomide, or both, and most got both.

The time point was: week 35, safety follow-up. With topical imiquimod, each dose of the vaccine consisted of 300 ug of mutant IDH1 20-mer peptide. CDR3 size: 15 residues. Trimming took 0 bases from V and 8 from J, leaving 14 bases between them. Looked up from germline, CDR1 is SGHTA and CDR2 is FQGNSA. V usage is TRBV7-2 and J usage is TRBJ2-1; D perhaps matches TRBD2 (6 bases). The specimen was PBMCs, collected from a glioma patient whose treatment included an IDH1 peptide vaccine. The receptor was derived from a woman aged 50 to 60 with glioma. CDR3 sequence (DNA): TGTGCCAGCAGCTTAGCGGGGGGAGGCGGCCATGAGCAGTTCTTC. It codes for CASSLAGGGGHEQFF.